The T cell receptor (beta chain) under discussion was sequenced for a study of molecular identifiers for immune sequencing clone quantification. TCRdb recomputed calls from the PCR reads with MiXCR, one row per CDR3 protein. The profile covers 490,000 or so distinct CDR3 sequences, with about 20% appearing a single time and about 0.8% taken by the ten largest. V trimming: 6 bases; J trimming: 12 bases; junction bases outside the gene matches: 9. This CDR3 has 14 residues. This receptor was obtained from a human donor in good health. Some libraries in this study had Jurkat cell RNA spiked in. This rearrangement joins TRBV12-3 or TRBV12-4 to TRBJ2-1; 12 positions agree with TRBD2. Material for sequencing was naive CD8+ T cells from blood, with Jurkat cell RNA spiked in. Regarding subset: FACS-sorted CD8+CD4-CCR7+CD45RA+ naive T cells. The CDR3 bases are TGTGCCAGCAGGACTAGCGGGGGTATCGATGGGCAGTTCTTC. Translated: CASRTSGGIDGQFF.